The 10 T cell receptor beta chains listed next were all sequenced from one sample in a study of control samples from healthy donors and cancer patients. Sequenced by immunoSEQ multiplex PCR; TCRdb stores in-frame clones only, minus some. The data show about 120,000 clones, roughly 93% seen once. The sequenced sample was blood. These receptors came from a young man in good health.

Comment on this clone: The germline gene is not matched at one end of the junction; a read error may be the cause. The DNA of the CDR3 is TGTGCCAGCAGCCGGGAAAAGGTGTACGAGCAGTATTTC. Translation: CASSREKVYEQYF. The chain has TRBV7-8 and TRBJ2-7; weak D call: TRBD2 (5 bases). Germline V gives CDR1 SGHVS, CDR2 FQNEAQ. This CDR3 has 13 amino acids.

This chain connects TRBV10-2 to TRBJ2-7, with D perhaps TRBD2 (5 bases). V was clipped by 3 bases and J by 3 bases, with 18 bases between them. The germline gives CDR1 WSHSY, CDR2 SAAADI. The CDR3 spans 16 residues. The CDR3 is CASSDPAGLANYEQYF. The DNA for the CDR3 is TGCGCCAGCAGTGATCCTGCCGGACTGGCAAACTACGAGCAGTACTTC.

CDR3 sequence: CASSRSLTGTGTYEQYF. CDR3 nucleotides: TGTGCCAGCAGTCGATCACTAACCGGGACAGGTACCTACGAGCAGTACTTC. The V call is TRBV6-6, the J call TRBJ2-7; 8 nucleotides agree with TRBD1. This CDR3 comprises 17 residues. The germline V gene encodes CDR1 MNHNY and CDR2 SVGAGI (reference sequence). V trimming: 5 bases; J trimming: 2 bases; junction bases outside the gene matches: 14.

The chain employs TRBV11-2 and TRBJ2-5; D uncertain. The CDR3 extends over 13 amino acids. Trimming took 1 base from V and 5 from J, leaving 8 bases between them. Germline V lookup: CDR1 SGHAT, CDR2 FQNNGV. CDR3 amino acids: CASSLAVWETQYF. The DNA for the CDR3 is TGTGCCAGCAGCTTAGCAGTATGGGAGACCCAGTACTTC.

This chain joins TRBV14 and TRBJ1-2, with D unresolved. The germline V and J ends were trimmed by 4 bases and 3 bases, with 9 bases remaining between them. The CDR3 covers 13 residues. Germline V lookup: CDR1 SGHDN, CDR2 FVKESK. CDR3 region: CASSLSGHYGYTF. CDR3 nucleotides: TGTGCCAGCAGCCTTTCAGGCCACTATGGCTACACCTTC.

The rearrangement joins TRBV28 to TRBJ1-2; possible D gene TRBD1, 5 bases. The CDR3 totals 14 residues. CDR1 MDHEN and CDR2 SYDVKM come from the germline V gene. Trimming removed 5 bases from V and 8 bases from J, with 18 bases in between. DNA for the CDR3: TGTGCCAGCAGTCAGTCCAGCGCGGGGCAGGGCTACACCTTC. The encoded protein is CASSQSSAGQGYTF.

This chain connects TRBV29-1 to TRBJ1-2, with 8 positions matching TRBD1. The CDR3 length is 13 residues. Germline values: CDR1 SQVTM, CDR2 ANQGSEA. With 6 bases clipped from V and 3 bases from J, the junction kept 6 bases outside the gene matches. The CDR3 bases are TGCAGCGTGGCACAGGGGGAAGACTATGGCTACACCTTC. Protein product: CSVAQGEDYGYTF.

CDR3 residues: CASRAGGMFLDTQYF. DNA for the CDR3: TGTGCCAGCAGAGCGGGGGGGATGTTCTTAGATACGCAGTATTTT. The gene calls are TRBV5-5 and TRBJ2-3, with TRBD2 matching 10 bases. After removal of 5 bases from V and 5 bases from J, the junction contained 8 bases not matched to a gene. The CDR3 runs 15 residues. Germline V gives CDR1 SGHKS, CDR2 YYEKEE (reference sequence).

This clone is a singleton in its sample. The chain couples TRBV7-2 to TRBJ1-1, with D possibly matching TRBD1 (5 bases). Germline V gives CDR1 SGHTA, CDR2 FQGNSA. V lost 0 bases and J 1 base, leaving 21 bases between the germline ends. This CDR3 has 19 residues. CDR3 DNA: TGTGCCAGCAGCTTAGCGGCAGGGATGGGGGGTTATGGGAACACTGAAGCTTTCTTT. Encoded protein: CASSLAAGMGGYGNTEAFF. The full variable domain, its missing parts supplied by reference TRBV7-2 and TRBJ1-1, is GAGVSQSPSNKVTEKGKDVELRCDPISGHTALYWYRQSLGQGLEFLIYFQGNSAPDKSGLPSDRFSAERTGGSVSTLTIQRTQQEDSAVYLCASSLAAGMGGYGNTEAFFGQGTRLTVV.

The rearrangement joins TRBV4-1 to TRBJ2-2, with D possibly TRBD2 on 7 matching bases. Germline V CDR1 and CDR2: MGHRA, YSYEKL. The CDR3 extends over 16 amino acids. The ends were cut back, 0 bases at V and 5 bases at J, with 13 bases in the middle. The CDR3 DNA reads TGCGCCAGCAGCCAAGATCCGGGGGGCGCGACCGGGGAGCTGTTTTTT. Its protein is CASSQDPGGATGELFF.